Shown below are 30 T cell receptor beta chains from a single sample sequenced in a study of a mutant IDH1 vaccine in newly diagnosed glioma. Their specific antigens are unknown. The time point was: week 11, during vaccination. The content of each vaccine dose was 300 ug of mutant IDH1 20-mer peptide, and topical imiquimod accompanied it. Profiled with immunoSEQ multiplex PCR; TCRdb holds only in-frame clones, not every one. This sample yields under 55,000 clones, of which more than 85% are seen a single time; 2.4% belongs to the top ten. The sequencing here drew on PBMCs, taken from a glioma patient whose treatment included an IDH1 peptide vaccine. The receptors shown here come from a man in his fifties with glioma.

The chain uses TRBV19 and TRBJ1-2; TRBD1 matches 10 bases. Germline CDR1 and CDR2: LNHDA and SQIVND (reference sequence). This CDR3 contains 13 residues. V was pared by 3 bases and J by 6 bases, with 1 base of the junction left unmatched. This chain's CDR3 is CASSIGQGDGYTF. The CDR3 region has the DNA TGTGCCAGTAGTATCGGACAGGGGGATGGCTACACCTTC.

The chain employs TRBV15 and TRBJ1-1; no clear D gene. The CDR3 totals 13 residues. Trimming took 1 base from V and 4 from J, leaving 7 bases between them. Germline CDR1 and CDR2: LNHNV and YYDKDF (reference sequence). The CDR3 nucleotides read TGTGCCACCAGCAGAGCAACGATCACTGAAGCTTTCTTT. As protein: CATSRATITEAFF.

This chain joins TRBV4-3 and TRBJ2-3; no reliable D call. Per germline, CDR1 LGHNA and CDR2 YSLEER. This CDR3 comprises 17 residues. Trimming pared 0 bases from V and 0 bases from J, leaving 13 bases between. This CDR3 is CASSQEPPGSSTDTQYF. For the CDR3, the DNA is TGCGCCAGCAGCCAAGAGCCCCCAGGATCTAGCACAGATACGCAGTATTTT.

The chain combines TRBV28 with TRBJ1-5; 8 positions agree with TRBD1. CDR1 is MDHEN, CDR2 SYDVKM, per germline. V gave up 3 bases and J gave up 7 bases; unmatched junction bases: 8. This CDR3 is 15 amino acids long. CDR3 nucleotide sequence: TGTGCCAGCAGTTTGCAGGGGGCAGTTAACCAGCCCCAGCATTTT. Translated: CASSLQGAVNQPQHF.

J is TRBJ1-1 and V is TRBV30; D gene ambiguous. Germline-derived CDR1 and CDR2 are GTSNPN and SVGIG (reference sequence). CDR3 length: 13 amino acids. The germline V and J ends were trimmed by 4 bases and 2 bases, with 11 bases remaining between them. The CDR3 DNA is TGTGCCTGGACCTCAGGATATAACACTGAAGCTTTCTTT. Protein sequence: CAWTSGYNTEAFF.

This sequence joins TRBV4-2 and TRBJ2-1; 7 bases match TRBD2. The J segment lost 3 bases and the V segment lost 0 bases, leaving 8 bases of the junction unmatched. From germline, CDR1 is LGHNA and CDR2 YNFKEQ. The CDR3 is 17 amino acids. CDR3 DNA: TGTGCCAGCAGCCAAGAAAATGGGGGGGGTCGCTACAATGAGCAGTTCTTC. Residues: CASSQENGGGRYNEQFF.

This clone was picked up one time. This rearrangement joins TRBV4-1 to TRBJ1-5; D gene unclear. The V gene lost 3 bases and the J gene lost 5 bases, with 8 bases spanning the gap. Looked up from germline, CDR1 is MGHRA and CDR2 is YSYEKL. The CDR3 extends over 13 amino acids. This chain's CDR3 is CASSQSPYQPQHF. CDR3 nucleotides: TGCGCCAGCAGCCAGAGCCCTTATCAGCCCCAGCATTTT.

The rearrangement joins TRBV9 to TRBJ2-7; 10 nucleotides agree with TRBD2. After removal of 4 bases from V and 3 bases from J, the junction contained 4 bases not matched to a gene. Germline V lookup: CDR1 SGDLS, CDR2 YYNGEE. This CDR3 comprises 14 residues. The CDR3 loop reads CASSPRTSGYEQYF. In DNA, the CDR3 is TGTGCCAGCAGCCCCCGGACTAGCGGCTACGAGCAGTACTTC.

The chain is built from TRBV25-1 and TRBJ2-1, with 8 nucleotides matching TRBD2. The germline CDR1 and CDR2 sequences are MGHDK and SYGVNS. The CDR3 contains 16 residues. With V trimmed by 5 bases and J by 0 bases, 6 bases remained unmatched. Here the CDR3 reads CASSRSSGFSYNEQFF. Here the CDR3 DNA reads TGTGCCAGCAGTCGATCTAGCGGGTTCTCCTACAATGAGCAGTTCTTC.

The genes are TRBV6-5 and TRBJ2-3, with a possible D match to TRBD1 (5 bases). V lost 0 bases to trimming and J lost 4 bases, with 8 bases between them. Germline V gives CDR1 MNHEY, CDR2 SVGAGI. The CDR3 contains 14 residues. The CDR3 DNA is TGTGCCAGCAGTTACTCCAGGGTTGCAGATACGCAGTATTTT. Amino acid sequence: CASSYSRVADTQYF.

V and J are TRBV2 and TRBJ2-6; 8 nucleotides align to TRBD1. The CDR3 loop spans 15 amino acids. Germline CDR1 and CDR2: SNHLY and FYNNEI. J was trimmed by 0 bases and V by 8 bases; bases with no gene match: 3. The CDR3 here is CASGQGGSGANVLTF. The DNA for the CDR3 is TGTGCCAGCGGACAGGGTGGCTCTGGGGCCAACGTCCTGACTTTC. The full variable domain, with the rest looked up from reference TRBV2 and TRBJ2-6, is EPEVTQTPSHQVTQMGQEVILRCVPISNHLYFYWYRQILGQKVEFLVSFYNNEISEKSEIFDDQFSVERPDGSNFTLKIRSTKLEDSAMYFCASGQGGSGANVLTFGAGSRLTVL.

This clone showed up just once. The chain joins TRBV10-2 to TRBJ1-1; D gene uncertain. There are 14 residues in the CDR3. The V gene lost 6 bases and the J gene lost 2 bases, with 13 bases spanning the gap. Germline-derived CDR1 and CDR2 are WSHSY and SAAADI. The CDR3 protein is CASRISSPNTEAFF. The DNA of the CDR3 is TGCGCCAGCAGAATTTCGTCCCCTAACACTGAAGCTTTCTTT.

The rearrangement uses TRBV18 and TRBJ1-2; the D is unclear. Germline assignment: CDR1 KGHSH and CDR2 LQKENI. Trimming cost V 5 bases and J 5 bases, with 15 bases left between them. This CDR3 spans 14 amino acids. The CDR3 reads CASSSDTNTYGYTF. CDR3 DNA: TGTGCCAGCTCATCCGACACGAACACGTATGGCTACACCTTC.

The gene calls are TRBV5-4 and TRBJ1-1; D is unclear. CDR3 length equals 16 residues. Germline V gives CDR1 SGHNT, CDR2 YYREEE (reference sequence). The V gene lost 4 bases and the J gene lost 0 bases, with 16 bases spanning the gap. The CDR3 loop is CASSPNGVHLNTEAFF. CDR3 bases: TGTGCCAGCAGCCCCAACGGAGTCCACTTGAACACTGAAGCTTTCTTT.

V is TRBV10-3 and J is TRBJ1-2, with TRBD1 matching over 9 bases. The CDR3 has 14 residues. Germline values: CDR1 ENHRY, CDR2 SYGVKD. Germline trimming cut 10 bases from V and 3 bases from J; bases unmatched to any gene: 9. The CDR3 DNA sequence: TGTGCCACCAGGGGGGGGACAGGGCACTATGGCTACACCTTC. It specifies CATRGGTGHYGYTF.

The rearrangement links TRBV27 to TRBJ2-7; 9 nucleotides align to TRBD1. With 6 bases clipped from V and 1 base from J, the junction kept 4 bases outside the gene matches. Germline CDR1 MNHEY, CDR2 SMNVEV (reference sequence). This CDR3 contains 14 residues. CDR3 sequence reads: CASRSGTGSYEQYF. CDR3 DNA sequence: TGTGCCAGCAGATCCGGGACAGGGTCCTACGAGCAGTACTTC.

The chain has TRBV5-1 and TRBJ2-5; D is ambiguous. The CDR3 is made up of 14 amino acids. V was cut by 1 base and J by 5 bases, with 12 bases left in between. Germline-derived CDR1 and CDR2 are SGHRS and YFSETQ. The CDR3 region has the DNA TGCGCCAGCAGCTTGTTGACACTTGGGGAGACCCAGTACTTC. This sequence encodes CASSLLTLGETQYF.

The genes are TRBV5-6 and TRBJ1-1, with D uncertain. V was clipped by 4 bases and J by 0 bases, with 13 bases between them. Germline CDR1 and CDR2: SGHDT and YYEEEE. CDR3 length: 15 residues. DNA for the CDR3: TGTGCCAGCAGCCTGCGTCTGGAGGTGAACACTGAAGCTTTCTTT. Encoded protein: CASSLRLEVNTEAFF.

This chain links TRBV30 with TRBJ2-2; D remains unclear. The CDR3 runs 13 residues. Germline CDR1 GTSNPN, CDR2 SVGIG (reference sequence). Trimming left V 0 bases short and J 4 bases short, with 6 bases between. CDR3 residues: CAWSVGFTGELFF. CDR3 sequence (DNA): TGTGCCTGGAGTGTAGGGTTCACCGGGGAGCTGTTTTTT.

The gene calls are TRBV19 and TRBJ2-7; a possible D gene is TRBD1 (5 bases). Deletions cut 6 bases from V and 6 bases from J, with 21 bases between. Germline V CDR1 and CDR2: LNHDA, SQIVND (reference sequence). The CDR3 is 15 residues long. The CDR3 DNA follows: TGTGCCAGTAGGCGCTTAGGCGGACCAAGGGGCGAGCAGTACTTC. This encodes CASRRLGGPRGEQYF.

The chain uses TRBV14 and TRBJ2-3; 11 bases line up with TRBD2. V dropped 4 bases and J dropped 4; count of bases not matched to a gene: 4. CDR3 size: 15 residues. Germline V gene lookup returns CDR1 SGHDN and CDR2 FVKESK. The CDR3 coding sequence is TGTGCCAGCAGCCGTACTAGCGGGAGAGCAGATACGCAGTATTTT. Translated: CASSRTSGRADTQYF.

This clone has a handful of counts. The chain employs TRBV4-3 and TRBJ1-2; tentative D call: TRBD1 (5 bases). The germline CDR1 and CDR2 sequences are LGHNA and YSLEER. The CDR3 spans 16 residues. Deletions cut 4 bases from V and 8 bases from J, with 23 bases between. The CDR3 sequence is CASSPSTSGAWGGYTF. The CDR3 DNA reads TGCGCCAGCAGCCCCTCGACCTCGGGCGCCTGGGGCGGCTACACCTTC.

The V call is TRBV7-2, the J call TRBJ2-3, with 10 bases matching TRBD2. Germline trimming cut 2 bases from V and 2 bases from J; bases unmatched to any gene: 4. This CDR3 contains 16 residues. The germline V gene has CDR1 SGHTA and CDR2 FQGNSA. The CDR3: CASSLLAGAITDTQYF. The CDR3 DNA is TGTGCCAGCAGCTTACTAGCGGGGGCCATCACAGATACGCAGTATTTT.

This chain joins TRBV7-2 and TRBJ2-3; the D gene is possibly TRBD2 (5 bases). The CDR3 is 16 amino acids. Germline CDR1 and CDR2: SGHTA and FQGNSA. V shed 5 bases and J shed 4 bases, with 19 bases lying between them. CDR3 protein: CASSARGLYGADTQYF. The CDR3 region has the DNA TGTGCCAGCAGCGCCCGGGGTTTGTATGGCGCAGATACGCAGTATTTT.

The genes are TRBV28 and TRBJ2-7, with 9 bases matching TRBD1. The J segment lost 6 bases and the V segment lost 5 bases, leaving 8 bases of the junction unmatched. The CDR3 sequence is 14 residues long. Germline CDR1 reads MDHEN; CDR2 reads SYDVKM. CDR3 DNA sequence: TGTGCCAGCAGTCCAGGGACAGGGCTTGGCGAGCAGTACTTC. Translation gives CASSPGTGLGEQYF.

The chain employs TRBV6-5 and TRBJ1-1, with D possibly TRBD1 on 5 matching bases. This CDR3 is built from 16 residues. CDR1 is MNHEY and CDR2 is SVGAGI in the germline V gene. The V and J ends lost 2 bases and 1 base respectively, with 14 bases between them. CDR3 sequence: CASSYQPGRSNTEAFF. The CDR3 nucleotides read TGTGCCAGCAGTTACCAACCGGGACGGTCGAACACTGAAGCTTTCTTT.

The V gene is TRBV4-1, the J gene TRBJ1-1; D gene ambiguous. Trimming shortened V by 0 bases and J by 3 bases, and 14 bases separated the two germline ends. CDR1 is MGHRA and CDR2 is YSYEKL in the germline V gene. CDR3 length: 16 amino acids. The chain's CDR3 is CASSQDAGRAYTEAFF. DNA of the CDR3: TGCGCCAGCAGCCAAGACGCGGGCCGGGCCTACACTGAAGCTTTCTTT.

The genes are TRBV11-2 and TRBJ2-2; no definite D call. The germline V gene encodes CDR1 SGHAT and CDR2 FQNNGV. The V and J ends lost 6 bases and 6 bases respectively, with 23 bases between them. This CDR3 comprises 17 residues. CDR3 DNA: TGTGCCAGCAGTCAACCCCTGAGAAGGGTGCCGTCCGGGGAGCTGTTTTTT. This gives the protein CASSQPLRRVPSGELFF.

This chain connects TRBV14 to TRBJ2-3, with TRBD2 as a possible D gene (5 bases). Germline-derived CDR1 and CDR2 are SGHDN and FVKESK. V was shortened by 4 bases and J by 8 bases, with 13 bases between the two germline ends. CDR3 size: 13 residues. As DNA, the CDR3 is TGTGCCAGCAGCCGCGGCTCCCGGGGTACGCAGTATTTT. This codes for CASSRGSRGTQYF.

The chain recombines TRBV28 with TRBJ2-4; D may be TRBD1 (5 bases). Trimming took off 4 bases at V and 3 bases at J, with 16 bases between the two ends. Germline V CDR1 and CDR2: MDHEN, SYDVKM. The CDR3 contains 16 residues. The CDR3 is CASSSDSTLGKNIQYF. In DNA form, the CDR3 reads TGTGCCAGCAGTTCTGACAGCACCCTAGGCAAAAACATTCAGTACTTC.